These 21 T cell receptor beta chains were sequenced from one sample in a study of T cell changes during pregnancy in multiple sclerosis. TCRdb's table, derived via immunoSEQ multiplex PCR, lists solely in-frame clones and lacks some. The repertoire includes approximately 100,000 clones, roughly 92% of them detected once, and 1.2% sits in the top ten. Material: peripheral blood, obtained in the second trimester of pregnancy. These receptors came from a female donor with multiple sclerosis, enrolled in a pregnancy study.

The rearrangement uses TRBV4-1 and TRBJ2-3; TRBD2 aligns across 7 bases. The CDR3 loop spans 17 amino acids. Germline V gene sequence: CDR1 MGHRA, CDR2 YSYEKL. V gave up 0 bases and J gave up 1 base; unmatched junction bases: 7. CDR3 DNA sequence: TGCGCCAGCAGCCAAGAACGGAGGCTAGCGGGCACAGATACGCAGTATTTT. As protein: CASSQERRLAGTDTQYF.

V gene TRBV27 combines with J gene TRBJ1-6; D remains ambiguous. This CDR3 is 15 amino acids long. CDR1 is MNHEY and CDR2 is SMNVEV in the germline V gene (reference sequence). Trimming left V 0 bases short and J 10 bases short, with 13 bases between. The CDR3 coding sequence is TGTGCCAGCAGTTTATCGCCGAGCTCCCAATCACCCCTCCACTTT. It yields the protein CASSLSPSSQSPLHF.

The V and J genes are TRBV28 and TRBJ1-2; 7 bases are shared with TRBD1. V lost 6 bases to trimming and J lost 7 bases; unmatched junction nucleotides: 11. The germline gives CDR1 MDHEN, CDR2 SYDVKM. The CDR3 covers 14 residues. The CDR3 spells CASSQDRARGGYTF. The CDR3 DNA reads TGTGCCAGCAGCCAAGACAGGGCGAGGGGTGGCTACACCTTC.

This clone was counted only a few times. The chain couples TRBV19 to TRBJ1-2, with a possible D match to TRBD1 (6 bases). V was pared by 4 bases and J by 0 bases, with 15 bases between. The CDR3 sequence is 16 residues long. CDR1 LNHDA and CDR2 SQIVND come from the germline V gene (reference sequence). Written as DNA, the CDR3 is TGTGCCAGTAGTACACGAAAGACAGGTCCTAACTATGGCTACACCTTC. Protein product: CASSTRKTGPNYGYTF.

J is TRBJ2-1 and V is TRBV30; 11 bases are a match to TRBD2. CDR1 is GTSNPN and CDR2 is SVGIG in the germline V gene (reference sequence). The V segment lost 1 base and the J segment 10 bases; nucleotides outside the gene matches: 6. There are 14 residues in the CDR3. This CDR3 reads CAWSATSGRGEQFF. The CDR3, as DNA: TGTGCCTGGAGTGCCACTAGCGGGAGAGGCGAGCAGTTCTTC.

This clone has only one observation. The rearrangement links TRBV15 to TRBJ1-3; D not resolved. Between the trimmed V and J ends, which lost 6 bases and 2 bases, there was a span of 14 bases. Germline-derived CDR1 and CDR2 are LNHNV and YYDKDF (reference sequence). The CDR3 totals 15 residues. DNA of the CDR3: TGTGCCACCAGGTGGAGCTCGGATCCTGGAAACACCATATATTTT. Translation gives CATRWSSDPGNTIYF.

The chain links TRBV27 to TRBJ2-1; 8 bases align to TRBD1. CDR3 length: 12 residues. Germline assignment: CDR1 MNHEY and CDR2 SMNVEV (reference sequence). The ends lost 6 bases at V and 10 bases at J; junction bases unmatched: 5. CDR3 amino acids: CASRQGAGEQFF. CDR3 coding DNA: TGTGCCAGCAGGCAGGGGGCGGGGGAGCAGTTCTTC.

The V and J genes are TRBV7-9 and TRBJ2-1; D is possibly TRBD2 (6 bases). Germline-derived CDR1 and CDR2 are SEHNR and FQNEAQ (reference sequence). This CDR3 spans 13 amino acids. V was clipped by 11 bases and J by 1 base, with 12 bases between them. CDR3: CAATGDSYNEQFF. The DNA for the CDR3 is TGTGCCGCGACGGGGGATTCCTACAATGAGCAGTTCTTC.

This clone appeared a single time. The rearrangement joins TRBV28 to TRBJ2-7; D may be TRBD1 (5 bases). V was cut by 10 bases and J by 7 bases, with 14 bases left in between. In germline, CDR1 is MDHEN, CDR2 SYDVKM. The CDR3 is made up of 11 amino acids. This chain's CDR3 is CATGAGVEQYF. Here the CDR3 DNA reads TGTGCCACTGGGGCCGGTGTGGAGCAGTACTTC.

The rearrangement links TRBV10-3 to TRBJ2-2, with D hard to call. Trimming removed 5 bases at V and 1 base at J, with 11 bases between. Germline assignment: CDR1 ENHRY and CDR2 SYGVKD. CDR3 size: 15 residues. This CDR3 is CAISYSSGNTGELFF. CDR3 DNA sequence: TGTGCCATCAGTTACTCGTCAGGGAACACCGGGGAGCTGTTTTTT.

V usage is TRBV6-5 and J usage is TRBJ2-3; 7 bases map to TRBD1. Germline trimming cut 4 bases from V and 0 bases from J; bases unmatched to any gene: 7. This CDR3 is 16 amino acids long. Germline assignment: CDR1 MNHEY and CDR2 SVGAGI. The CDR3 is CASSSSPGQSTDTQYF. CDR3 in DNA: TGTGCCAGCAGTTCCTCCCCGGGACAGAGCACAGATACGCAGTATTTT.

The chain links TRBV7-9 to TRBJ1-1; no clear D. This CDR3 spans 14 amino acids. From germline, CDR1 is SEHNR and CDR2 FQNEAQ (reference sequence). V was pared by 2 bases and J by 7 bases, with 14 bases between. The CDR3 sequence: CASSLTRGRDEAFF. The DNA of the CDR3 is TGTGCCAGCAGCTTAACGCGTGGACGGGATGAAGCTTTCTTT.

The rearrangement joins TRBV10-1 to TRBJ2-1; 11 bases map to TRBD2. This CDR3 is 15 amino acids long. Germline V gene data show CDR1 as WNHNN and CDR2 as SYGVQD (reference sequence). V was pared by 7 bases and J by 4 bases, with 6 bases of the junction left unmatched. CDR3 region: CASKELAGEYNEQFF. The DNA of the CDR3 is TGCGCCAGCAAGGAACTAGCGGGGGAATACAATGAGCAGTTCTTC.

The chain has TRBV30 and TRBJ2-6; TRBD2 might be the D (7 bases). V was pared by 0 bases and J by 2 bases, with 20 bases between. The CDR3 contains 19 residues. Per germline, CDR1 GTSNPN and CDR2 SVGIG (reference sequence). The CDR3 DNA sequence: TGTGCCTGGAGTGTACTAGGGGGGGGCGCGGGAACTGGGGCCAACGTCCTGACTTTC. This encodes CAWSVLGGGAGTGANVLTF.

This clone was picked up one time. J is TRBJ1-2 and V is TRBV28, with D perhaps matching TRBD1 (6 bases). V was pared by 5 bases and J by 1 base, with 11 bases between. The CDR3 has 14 amino acids. CDR1 is MDHEN and CDR2 is SYDVKM in the germline V gene. CDR3 nucleotide sequence: TGTGCCAGCAGTACAGGGCACGATAACTATGGCTACACCTTC. Translating gives CASSTGHDNYGYTF.

This chain links TRBV28 with TRBJ2-1; D is unclear. The germline V and J ends were trimmed by 5 bases and 8 bases, with 7 bases remaining between them. The germline CDR1 and CDR2 sequences are MDHEN and SYDVKM. The CDR3 consists of 11 residues. CDR3 DNA sequence: TGTGCCAGCAGTACCCCGGATGAGCAGTTCTTC. It yields the protein CASSTPDEQFF.

This sequence joins TRBV19 and TRBJ2-1; D is undetermined. The CDR3 loop spans 13 amino acids. Trimming took off 4 bases at V and 7 bases at J, with 11 bases between the two ends. Germline CDR1 reads LNHDA; CDR2 reads SQIVND (reference sequence). The CDR3 loop is CASSRNLENEQFF. CDR3 nucleotide sequence: TGTGCCAGTAGTAGAAACCTAGAAAATGAGCAGTTCTTC.

The chain employs TRBV27 and TRBJ1-1, with 7 bases lining up with TRBD1. CDR1 and CDR2 (germline): MNHEY, SMNVEV (reference sequence). CDR3 length: 13 residues. J gave up 6 bases and V 6 bases, and 7 bases lay outside the gene matches. The CDR3 DNA sequence: TGTGCCAGCAGACTACAGGGGATTGCTGAAGCTTTCTTT. Translated: CASRLQGIAEAFF.

A single count supports this clone. The V gene is TRBV27, the J gene TRBJ1-5; 7 positions match TRBD1. The CDR3 is 14 residues long. Germline V gene sequence: CDR1 MNHEY, CDR2 SMNVEV (reference sequence). Trimming removed 6 bases from V and 3 bases from J; junction bases left unmatched: 5. Written as DNA, the CDR3 is TGTGCCAGCAGCTTCAGGGGGTTCAATCAGCCCCAGCATTTT. Its translation: CASSFRGFNQPQHF.

The chain couples TRBV28 to TRBJ1-2, with D maybe TRBD1 (5 bases). The length of the CDR3 is 14 residues. Germline CDR1 MDHEN, CDR2 SYDVKM. V lost 9 bases and J lost 4, with 18 bases in between. Written as DNA, the CDR3 is TGTGCCAGTGTGAAAAGGGGTCTGCCCTATGGCTACACCTTC. The encoded protein is CASVKRGLPYGYTF.

The rearrangement uses TRBV5-1 and TRBJ2-7; the match to TRBD2 covers 8 bases. CDR1 and CDR2 from the germline V gene are SGHRS and YFSETQ. The CDR3 consists of 19 residues. Trimming cost V 0 bases and J 0 bases; bases outside gene matches: 14. CDR3 bases: TGCGCCAGCAGCTTGGGGGCCGGGTGCCTAGCGGGTTGCTCCTACGAGCAGTACTTC. Its translation: CASSLGAGCLAGCSYEQYF.